The entry below gives a single T cell receptor (beta chain) sequence along with its context. As yet, its antigen is unknown. Being one base from a much bigger clone, this may be a read error. Germline-derived CDR1 and CDR2 are DFQATT and SNEGSKA (reference sequence). CDR3 length: 13 amino acids. V lost 1 base and J 0 bases, leaving 7 bases between the germline ends. Synthesis of cDNA was performed by 5'RACE using 10-nucleotide random UMIs. Over 170 million TCR-beta sequences (from 15-18 subjects) were yielded by each sequencing run. TCRdb analysed the 5' RACE reads with MiXCR anew, one entry per CDR3 protein. The sample carries over 50,000 distinct CDR3 sequences, about 5.2% recorded once. These data originate in a study of neurological immune-mediated disorders. Unsorted libraries were prepared from 2 million PBMCs held at -80 C. Study outcomes and limitations: The repertoires of 18 of 34 multiple sclerosis patients fell into one related-CDR3 cluster (a possible signature) under phylogenetic grouping.

The receptor was derived from a human donor with multiple sclerosis. The donor label of this sample is uncertain. The chain has TRBV20-1 and TRBJ2-7; D gene uncertain. Material: PBMCs. DNA of the CDR3: TGCAGTGCTAGAGTATGTGGCTCCTACGAGCAGTACTTC. It specifies CSARVCGSYEQYF.